These 10 T cell receptor beta chains were sequenced from one sample in a study of Ad26.COV2.S vaccination and SARS-CoV-2 variants. Treatment denoted: around 19 received Ad26.COV2.S at low or high dose, single or two shots; roughly five received placebo; per-sample allocation not given. Samples analyzed were those drawn on day 63 after the first vaccine or placebo injection. This table comes from immunoSEQ multiplex PCR, and its TCRdb copy is limited to in-frame clones, with some not included. The table has about 350,000 clones, around 89% seen once; the top ten hold approximately 5%. The starting material was peripheral blood, obtained in a trial of Ad26.COV2.S vaccine versus placebo. These receptors were obtained from a person between 18 and 65 years old who received the Ad26.COV2.S COVID-19 vaccine or a placebo.

The chain links TRBV5-8 to TRBJ2-3; D gene uncertain. The CDR3 consists of 12 residues. Germline V gene lookup returns CDR1 SGHTS and CDR2 YDEGEE. V lost 5 bases and J 3 bases, leaving 7 bases between the germline ends. CDR3: CASRLATDTQYF. The CDR3 bases are TGTGCCAGCAGGCTCGCGACAGATACGCAGTATTTT.

The rearrangement links TRBV28 to TRBJ1-4, with a tentative D call TRBD1 (6 bases). This CDR3 is built from 16 residues. Deletions cut 2 bases from V and 3 bases from J, with 13 bases between. Germline-derived CDR1 and CDR2 are MDHEN and SYDVKM. The DNA for the CDR3 is TGTGCCAGCAGTTTAGTAGGGGGGACGCCTAATGAAAAACTGTTTTTT. This translates into CASSLVGGTPNEKLFF.

The rearrangement joins TRBV9 to TRBJ1-1, with D possibly matching TRBD1 (6 bases). This CDR3 is 16 amino acids long. V lost 4 bases, J lost 5 bases, and 21 bases lay in between. Germline loops: CDR1 SGDLS, CDR2 YYNGEE. CDR3 bases: TGTGCCAGCAGCACCGCACTTACAGGGTTAGGAACTGAAGCTTTCTTT. Translation: CASSTALTGLGTEAFF. The full variable domain, in which reference TRBV9 and TRBJ1-1 provide the parts outside the CDR3, is DSGVTQTPKHLITATGQRVTLRCSPRSGDLSVYWYQQSLDQGLQFLIQYYNGEERAKGNILERFSAQQFPDLHSELNLSSLELGDSALYFCASSTALTGLGTEAFFGQGTRLTVV.

This clone appeared a few times. This rearrangement joins TRBV6-5 to TRBJ1-2; D is ambiguous. Germline V lookup: CDR1 MNHEY, CDR2 SVGAGI. This CDR3 is 13 amino acids long. Trimming cost V 6 bases and J 8 bases, with 16 bases left between them. CDR3 DNA sequence: TGTGCCAGCAGGCGAGGGCGGGAGTTAGGCTACACCTTC. Translation: CASRRGRELGYTF.

This clone was counted a few times. The genes are TRBV9 and TRBJ1-2; possibly TRBD1 for D (6 bases). Germline V gene data show CDR1 as SGDLS and CDR2 as YYNGEE. The CDR3 contains 16 residues. The V and J ends lost 3 bases and 0 bases respectively, with 15 bases between them. The DNA of the CDR3 is TGTGCCAGCAGCGCAAGTACAGGGAAAGCTAACTATGGCTACACCTTC. Amino acid sequence: CASSASTGKANYGYTF.

The V gene is TRBV9, the J gene TRBJ1-1; TRBD1 aligns across 7 bases. CDR3 length equals 15 residues. Germline V gene lookup returns CDR1 SGDLS and CDR2 YYNGEE. The J segment lost 7 bases and the V segment lost 0 bases, leaving 9 bases of the junction unmatched. This chain's CDR3 is CASSVGPTGEGEAFF. CDR3 in DNA: TGTGCCAGCAGCGTAGGGCCAACAGGGGAGGGTGAAGCTTTCTTT.

This chain links TRBV28 with TRBJ1-2; 9 nucleotides align to TRBD1. Germline CDR1 and CDR2: MDHEN and SYDVKM. V lost 3 bases, J lost 6 bases, and 8 bases stayed unmatched. This CDR3 has 15 residues. CDR3 nucleotide sequence: TGTGCCAGCAGTTTCCCAATCGACAGGGGGGATGGCTACACCTTC. Protein product: CASSFPIDRGDGYTF.

The chain couples TRBV6-2 or TRBV6-3 to TRBJ2-7, with D possibly matching TRBD2 (6 bases). Germline CDR1 MNHEY, CDR2 SVGEGT. The CDR3 length is 15 residues. Deletions cut 2 bases from V and 1 base from J, with 12 bases between. CDR3 DNA: TGTGCCAGCAGTTACGGCGGGATGGGATCCTACGAGCAGTACTTC. Translated, it gives CASSYGGMGSYEQYF.

This chain uses TRBV7-2 with TRBJ1-3; the D is unclear. Germline V gene lookup returns CDR1 SGHTA and CDR2 FQGNSA. V lost 5 bases, J lost 2 bases, and 13 bases lay in between. CDR3 length: 15 amino acids. CDR3 nucleotides: TGTGCCAGCAGCCGGAATAGGGTCCCTGGAAACACCATATATTTT. Protein: CASSRNRVPGNTIYF.

The table lists this clone with a few counts. V and J are TRBV14 and TRBJ1-6, with D unresolved. Germline-derived CDR1 and CDR2 are SGHDN and FVKESK. The ends were cut back, 2 bases at V and 7 bases at J, with 6 bases in the middle. The CDR3 sequence is 13 residues long. Here the CDR3 DNA reads TGTGCCAGCAGCCAATTCCAGAATTCACCCCTCCACTTT. Protein: CASSQFQNSPLHF.